Presented here are 3 T cell receptor beta chains from one specimen sequenced in a study of PD-L1 blockade in urothelial cancer. Clones were sequenced by immunoSEQ multiplex PCR, and TCRdb holds only the in-frame ones, with some missing. The repertoire consists of over 20,000 clones, with approximately 86% occurring once and the leading ten covering roughly a third. The sample was PBMCs, taken around atezolizumab (anti-PD-L1) treatment. The receptors come from a man aged 60 to 75 with urothelial cancer.

This clone has just a few counts. The CDR3 region has the DNA TGTGCCATCAGTGAGCGGGGACTAGCAACTTCACTTGGGAATGAGCAGTTCTTC. This gives the protein CAISERGLATSLGNEQFF. This sequence joins TRBV10-3 and TRBJ2-1, with 9 bases that match TRBD2. The CDR3 totals 18 residues. V lost 2 bases, J lost 7 bases, and 15 bases stayed unmatched. Germline CDR1 is ENHRY and CDR2 is SYGVKD.

This clone has a handful of counts. This chain joins TRBV6-5 and TRBJ2-1; TRBD1 is a possible D gene (5 bases). In germline, CDR1 is MNHEY, CDR2 SVGAGI. V was pared by 0 bases and J by 4 bases, with 13 bases between. CDR3 length: 16 residues. The CDR3 reads CASSYSSFDSYNEQFF. DNA for the CDR3: TGTGCCAGCAGTTACTCGAGCTTCGACAGTTACAATGAGCAGTTCTTC.

This clone was counted only a few times. The chain is built from TRBV29-1 and TRBJ1-2, with TRBD1 matching 12 bases. The CDR3 runs 14 residues. V was pared by 0 bases and J by 7 bases, with 3 bases of the junction left unmatched. CDR1 and CDR2 from the germline V gene are SQVTM and ANQGSEA. CDR3 nucleotides: TGCAGCGTTGAAGAATGGGACAGGGGGCTTGGCTACACCTTC. This translates into CSVEEWDRGLGYTF.